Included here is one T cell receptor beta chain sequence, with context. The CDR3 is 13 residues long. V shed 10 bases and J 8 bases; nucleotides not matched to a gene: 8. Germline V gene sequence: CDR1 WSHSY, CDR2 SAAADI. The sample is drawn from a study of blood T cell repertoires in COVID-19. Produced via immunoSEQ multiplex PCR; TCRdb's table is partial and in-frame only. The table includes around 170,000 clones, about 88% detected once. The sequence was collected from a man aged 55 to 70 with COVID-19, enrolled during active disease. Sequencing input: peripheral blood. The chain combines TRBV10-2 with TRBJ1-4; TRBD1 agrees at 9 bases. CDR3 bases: TGCGCCATCGGAACAGGGGGCGGGGAAAAACTGTTTTTT. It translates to CAIGTGGGEKLFF.